This T cell receptor (beta chain) was recorded in a study of blood T cell repertoires in COVID-19. Study-wide context: Samples came from the United States, Italy and Spain, spanning acute and convalescent COVID-19.

Looked up from germline, CDR1 is LNHDA and CDR2 is SQIVND (reference sequence). This CDR3 contains 13 residues. Trimming at V came to 3 bases and at J to 8 bases, leaving 4 bases not matched to a gene. The repertoire was sequenced with immunoSEQ multiplex PCR; TCRdb's copy has only in-frame clones and lacks some. The table shows 250,000 to 300,000 clones, with approximately 90% occurring only once. This TCR was recovered from a middle-aged woman with acute or convalescent COVID-19. This chain uses TRBV19 with TRBJ1-2, with 9 nucleotides matching TRBD1. Specimen: peripheral blood. The CDR3 DNA reads TGTGCCAGTAGTATGGGACAGGGCCACGGCTACACCTTC. Encoded protein: CASSMGQGHGYTF.